These 25 T cell receptor beta chains were sequenced from one sample in a study of T cell repertoires in cytomegalovirus infection. TCRdb fed the reads into MiXCR, producing one record per CDR3 protein. The sample includes approximately 1,000,000 distinct CDR3 sequences, about a third of them seen just once. No antigen is known for these receptors. The sequencing here drew on cultured CD8+ T cells from PBMCs, taken from culture after CMV antigen stimulation. The receptor set was obtained from a human donor in good health (CMV status not recorded). Some clones in this sample may be carry-over from other donors' samples.

This clonotype was observed once. The V gene is TRBV6-2 or TRBV6-3, the J gene TRBJ1-2; the D gene is possibly TRBD1 (6 bases). Deletions cut 0 bases from V and 4 bases from J, with 15 bases between. There are 16 residues in the CDR3. CDR1 is MNHEY, CDR2 SVGEGT, per germline. The CDR3 region has the DNA TGTGCCAGCAGTTACTCCGTACAGGGAGAGATCTATGGCTACACCTTC. It yields the protein CASSYSVQGEIYGYTF.

The chain carries TRBV7-3 and TRBJ2-2; no clear D. Trimming stripped 1 base from V and 7 bases from J, with 7 bases between. The CDR3 consists of 13 residues. The germline V gene has CDR1 SGHTA and CDR2 FQGTGA. The CDR3, as DNA: TGTGCCAGCAGCTTAAGACTTGACGGGGAGCTGTTTTTT. Translating it yields CASSLRLDGELFF. The variable domain in full, with the rest retrieved from reference TRBV7-3 and TRBJ2-2, is GAGVSQTPSNKVTEKGKYVELRCDPISGHTALYWYRQSLGQGPEFLIYFQGTGAADDSGLPNDRFFAVRPEGSVSTLKIQRTERGDSAVYLCASSLRLDGELFFGEGSRLTVL.

This clonotype was seen only a few times. The rearrangement joins TRBV20-1 to TRBJ2-1; tentatively, D is TRBD2 (6 bases). CDR1 and CDR2 (germline): DFQATT, SNEGSKA (reference sequence). The CDR3 spans 15 residues. With 3 bases removed from V and 9 bases from J, the gap between germline ends came to 21 bases. The CDR3 DNA reads TGCAGTGCTAGTTTCTGGGACTTCAGCCCGGCTGAGCAGTTCTTC. This gives the protein CSASFWDFSPAEQFF.

In its sample, this clonotype was seen a few times. The chain employs TRBV4-2 and TRBJ1-4; D is ambiguous. Germline V CDR1 and CDR2: LGHNA, YNFKEQ. The CDR3 has 14 amino acids. Trimming took off 1 base at V and 4 bases at J, with 7 bases between the two ends. The CDR3 coding sequence is TGTGCCAGCAGCCAAGCGGGGAGTAATGAAAAACTGTTTTTT. Translation gives CASSQAGSNEKLFF.

This clonotype was found many times. The CDR3 here is CASGAGGEEQFF. The CDR3 region has the DNA TGTGCCAGCGGTGCCGGGGGCGAGGAGCAGTTCTTC. The chain is built from TRBV12-3 or TRBV12-4 and TRBJ2-1; D assignment may be TRBD1 or TRBD2 (6 bases each). V gave up 8 bases and J gave up 10 bases, with 15 bases separating them. There are 12 residues in the CDR3.

This clonotype appeared a few times. V is TRBV6-2 or TRBV6-3 and J is TRBJ1-5; no clear D gene. V lost 5 bases and J 5 bases, leaving 10 bases between the germline ends. CDR1 is MNHEY, CDR2 SVGEGT, per germline. CDR3 size: 13 residues. In nucleotides, the CDR3 is TGTGCCAGCAGTCTGATCTATGATCAGCCCCAGCATTTT. It yields the protein CASSLIYDQPQHF.

This clonotype was detected only a few times. The CDR3 spells CASSQLGSRLYLYNEQFF. The DNA for the CDR3 is TGTGCCAGCAGCCAATTGGGGTCCCGTCTTTATTTGTACAATGAGCAGTTCTTC. The chain combines TRBV14 with TRBJ2-1; D is unclear. With 2 bases removed from V and 4 bases from J, the gap between germline ends came to 21 bases. Per germline, CDR1 SGHDN and CDR2 FVKESK. This CDR3 spans 18 amino acids.

This clonotype occurred a few times. The chain combines TRBV6-2 or TRBV6-3 with TRBJ1-1, with a possible D match to TRBD1 (5 bases). The length of the CDR3 is 14 residues. Trimming shortened V by 6 bases and J by 0 bases, and 11 bases separated the two germline ends. CDR1 is MNHEY, CDR2 SVGEGT, per germline. The CDR3 loop is CASRRQILNTEAFF. The CDR3 coding sequence is TGTGCCAGCAGACGACAGATTTTGAACACTGAAGCTTTCTTT.

The chain recombines TRBV12-3 or TRBV12-4 with TRBJ1-2, with TRBD1 as a possible D gene (5 bases). The CDR3 extends over 12 amino acids. V was pared by 6 bases and J by 5 bases, with 10 bases between. The CDR3 DNA reads TGTGCCAGCAGCGACAGTTCTTATGGCTACACCTTC. Amino acid sequence: CASSDSSYGYTF.

This clonotype was recorded only once. Just one base apart from a much larger clone, this may be a read error. The chain joins TRBV7-2 to TRBJ1-5; D is ambiguous. Germline V gene lookup returns CDR1 SGHTA and CDR2 FQGNSA. This CDR3 region has 15 residues. CDR3 sequence: CASSPRLGIDQSQHF. CDR3 in DNA: TGTGCCAGCAGCCCGCGATTGGGGATCGATCAGTCCCAGCATTTT.

This clonotype was observed at least ten times. This chain uses TRBV7-8 with TRBJ1-1, with TRBD1 matching 8 bases. The CDR3 runs 15 residues. CDR1 is SGHVS and CDR2 is FQNEAQ in the germline V gene. V trimming: 5 bases; J trimming: 3 bases; junction bases outside the gene matches: 8. The CDR3 nucleotides read TGTGCCAGCAGCCCGAGGACAGGGATGGACACTGAAGCTTTCTTT. It translates to CASSPRTGMDTEAFF.

This clonotype was recorded a few times. CDR3 amino acids: CASIETGTEKLFF. CDR3 nucleotides: TGTGCCAGCATTGAGACAGGGACTGAAAAACTGTTTTTT. The chain recombines TRBV25-1 with TRBJ1-4, with TRBD1 matching 7 bases. Trimming removed 7 bases from V and 7 bases from J; junction bases left unmatched: 6. CDR3 length: 13 residues. CDR1 MGHDK and CDR2 SYGVNS come from the germline V gene.

The genes are TRBV7-2 and TRBJ2-7, with 7 bases fitting TRBD1. Germline CDR1 reads SGHTA; CDR2 reads FQGNSA. The CDR3 runs 15 residues. The J segment lost 3 bases and the V segment lost 4 bases, leaving 9 bases of the junction unmatched. CDR3 sequence (DNA): TGTGCCAGCAGCTCCGGGACAGTGACCTGCTACGAGCAGTACTTC. Encoded protein: CASSSGTVTCYEQYF. Together with reference TRBV7-2 and TRBJ2-7, the CDR3 gives the full variable domain: GAGVSQSPSNKVTEKGKDVELRCDPISGHTALYWYRQSLGQGLEFLIYFQGNSAPDKSGLPSDRFSAERTGGSVSTLTIQRTQQEDSAVYLCASSSGTVTCYEQYFGPGTRLTVT.

V gene TRBV19 combines with J gene TRBJ1-5, with 9 bases lining up with TRBD1. After removal of 10 bases from V and 3 bases from J, the junction contained 7 bases not matched to a gene. Germline V CDR1 and CDR2: LNHDA, SQIVND (reference sequence). The CDR3 is 14 amino acids. The DNA of the CDR3 is TGTGCCATCCAGGACAGGGGCCCCAATCAGCCCCAGCATTTT. It codes for CAIQDRGPNQPQHF.

This clonotype was picked up a small number of times. This chain uses TRBV7-8 with TRBJ2-7; a possible D gene is TRBD1 (5 bases). V gave up 1 base and J gave up 6 bases, with 10 bases separating them. The CDR3 is made up of 13 amino acids. Germline values: CDR1 SGHVS, CDR2 FQNEAQ. The CDR3 nucleotides read TGTGCCAGCAGCTTAGTAGGGGATAGCGAGCAGTACGTC. As protein: CASSLVGDSEQYV.

This clonotype was seen more than once but under ten times. The chain joins TRBV27 to TRBJ2-5; 9 bases agree with TRBD2. The CDR3 runs to 15 residues. Trimming took 10 bases from V and 1 from J; bases not matched to a gene: 10. Germline assignment: CDR1 MNHEY and CDR2 SMNVEV (reference sequence). CDR3 in DNA: TGTGCCACCGCAACTAGCGGGTGGATCCAAGAGACCCAGTACTTC. Translated, it gives CATATSGWIQETQYF.

This clonotype has just a few counts. This rearrangement joins TRBV20-1 to TRBJ2-7; D perhaps matches TRBD2 (7 bases). V lost 0 bases, J lost 4 bases, and 16 bases lay in between. From germline, CDR1 is DFQATT and CDR2 SNEGSKA (reference sequence). CDR3 length: 15 residues. The CDR3 loop is CSAREVEGGLYEQYF. CDR3 DNA: TGCAGTGCTAGAGAGGTGGAGGGGGGGCTTTACGAGCAGTACTTC.

This clonotype was picked up many times. V is TRBV7-8 and J is TRBJ2-5; 7 nucleotides line up with TRBD1. Losses at the gene ends were 5 bases for V and 1 base for J; bases not matched to a gene: 7. CDR1 is SGHVS, CDR2 FQNEAQ, per germline. This CDR3 has 15 amino acids. In nucleotides, the CDR3 is TGTGCCAGCAGCGAAAAGGGACAGACCCAAGAGACCCAGTACTTC. Protein product: CASSEKGQTQETQYF.

The rearrangement links TRBV5-6 to TRBJ2-2, with 13 bases that match TRBD2. This CDR3 has 18 amino acids. J gave up 3 bases and V 3 bases, and 8 bases lay outside the gene matches. CDR1 is SGHDT, CDR2 YYEEEE, per germline. The CDR3 nucleotides read TGTGCCAGCAGCTCCTGGACTAGCGGGGGCCCTTACACCGGGGAGCTGTTTTTT. Encoded protein: CASSSWTSGGPYTGELFF.

This rearrangement joins TRBV5-1 to TRBJ2-3; D might be TRBD2 (6 bases). Germline-derived CDR1 and CDR2 are SGHRS and YFSETQ. With 3 bases removed from V and 2 bases from J, the gap between germline ends came to 16 bases. The CDR3 sequence is 16 residues long. CDR3 nucleotide sequence: TGCGCCAGCAGCTATATACGGGGGTACCCCACAGATACGCAGTATTTT. It yields the protein CASSYIRGYPTDTQYF.

The V gene is TRBV6-1, the J gene TRBJ1-4; D is perhaps TRBD1 (5 bases). Trimming removed 10 bases at V and 8 bases at J, with 20 bases between. This CDR3 region has 14 residues. In germline, CDR1 is MNHNS, CDR2 SASEGT. The CDR3 reads CANYPGRCLEKLFF. The CDR3 nucleotides read TGTGCCAACTATCCGGGGCGGTGTTTAGAAAAACTGTTTTTT.

This clonotype came up a few times. The chain is built from TRBV7-3 and TRBJ2-6, with TRBD1 matching over 8 bases. The length of the CDR3 is 16 residues. V lost 5 bases to trimming and J lost 2 bases; unmatched junction nucleotides: 5. From germline, CDR1 is SGHTA and CDR2 FQGTGA. CDR3 nucleotide sequence: TGTGCCAGCAGCAGAATCAGGGGGCCTGGGGCCAACGTCCTGACTTTC. Its translation: CASSRIRGPGANVLTF.

This rearrangement joins TRBV2 to TRBJ1-4; the D is unclear. The germline gives CDR1 SNHLY, CDR2 FYNNEI. The germline V and J ends were trimmed by 5 bases and 0 bases, with 13 bases remaining between them. The CDR3 loop spans 16 amino acids. The CDR3 nucleotides read TGTGCCAGCAGTCCCAAGGACCTCGCAACTAATGAAAAACTGTTTTTT. Translating gives CASSPKDLATNEKLFF.

There are a few counts of this clonotype. This rearrangement joins TRBV6-1 to TRBJ1-2; no clear D. This CDR3 has 15 amino acids. V was cut by 2 bases and J by 8 bases, with 18 bases left in between. Germline values: CDR1 MNHNS, CDR2 SASEGT. CDR3 nucleotides: TGTGCCAGCAGTGAATTTTATGGCCGCCTTGGCGGCTACACCTTC. Translated, it gives CASSEFYGRLGGYTF.

The sample holds a few counts of this clonotype. This sequence joins TRBV7-9 and TRBJ2-5; unclear D gene. The V gene lost 2 bases and the J gene lost 5 bases, with 6 bases spanning the gap. CDR3 length: 12 residues. Germline V gene sequence: CDR1 SEHNR, CDR2 FQNEAQ (reference sequence). CDR3 sequence reads: CASSLKTETQYF. The CDR3 nucleotides read TGTGCCAGCAGCTTAAAAACCGAGACCCAGTACTTC.